One and the same sample provided the 32 T cell receptor beta chains below, sequenced in a study of shared clonotypes between healthy human individuals. Assay: immunoSEQ multiplex PCR; the TCRdb copy retains only in-frame clones and omits some. This sample has approximately 320,000 clones, with around 86% found just once. The sample consisted of memory CD8+ T cells sorted from blood. Subset in this sample: CD45RO+ cells pooled with CCR7-negative TemRA cells. All receptors derive from a man aged 18-30 years in good health.

The chain employs TRBV2 and TRBJ2-2, with 7 bases fitting TRBD2. Germline CDR1 SNHLY, CDR2 FYNNEI. This CDR3 is 15 amino acids long. Unmatched junction bases numbered 5, after V lost 1 base and J lost 6 bases. CDR3 coding DNA: TGTGCCAGCAGTGAAGGCCGGACTAGTGCCGGGGAGCTGTTTTTT. Its protein is CASSEGRTSAGELFF.

This clone has just one count. V is TRBV29-1 and J is TRBJ2-7; D not resolved. This CDR3 has 13 amino acids. Germline CDR1 SQVTM, CDR2 ANQGSEA. V was pared by 0 bases and J by 3 bases, with 9 bases between. The CDR3 DNA reads as TGCAGCGTTGAAGATCTTGGGCGCTACGAGCAGTACTTC. This encodes CSVEDLGRYEQYF.

The table lists this clone with a count of one. The chain links TRBV7-2 to TRBJ2-7, with 12 positions matching TRBD2. The CDR3 consists of 14 residues. After removal of 5 bases from V and 4 bases from J, the junction contained 3 bases not matched to a gene. Germline values: CDR1 SGHTA, CDR2 FQGNSA. The CDR3 DNA reads TGTGCCAGCAGCCAGACTAGCGGGAGATACGAGCAGTACTTC. Residues: CASSQTSGRYEQYF. Full variable domain (rest looked up from reference TRBV7-2 and TRBJ2-7): GAGVSQSPSNKVTEKGKDVELRCDPISGHTALYWYRQSLGQGLEFLIYFQGNSAPDKSGLPSDRFSAERTGGSVSTLTIQRTQQEDSAVYLCASSQTSGRYEQYFGPGTRLTVT.

The DNA for the CDR3 is TGTGCCAGCAGCGAAGGACAGGGGGCCTTTAAGACCCAGTACTTC. As protein: CASSEGQGAFKTQYF. This rearrangement joins TRBV7-9 to TRBJ2-5; the match to TRBD1 covers 11 bases. V shed 5 bases and J 6 bases; nucleotides not matched to a gene: 8. The CDR3 sequence is 15 residues long. CDR1 and CDR2 from the germline V gene are SEHNR and FQNEAQ (reference sequence).

This clone showed up just a few times. The chain uses TRBV18 and TRBJ1-3, with D possibly TRBD1 on 5 matching bases. Germline assignment: CDR1 KGHSH and CDR2 LQKENI. V lost 3 bases and J lost 0, with 9 bases in between. This CDR3 spans 15 amino acids. The CDR3 spells CASSPGTSSGNTIYF. The CDR3 nucleotides read TGTGCCAGCTCACCCGGGACGAGCTCTGGAAACACCATATATTTT.

In this sample, this clone turned up once. J is TRBJ2-1 and V is TRBV11-2; D possibly uses TRBD1 or TRBD2 (5 bases each). The CDR3 sequence is 14 residues long. Trimming pared 1 base from V and 2 bases from J, leaving 6 bases between. CDR1 and CDR2 from the germline V gene are SGHAT and FQNNGV. CDR3 region: CASSLVGAYNEQFF. CDR3 nucleotides: TGTGCCAGCAGCTTAGTGGGGGCCTACAATGAGCAGTTCTTC.

The chain carries TRBV6-6 and TRBJ1-2; 7 bases line up with TRBD1. The CDR3 consists of 15 residues. Germline V lookup: CDR1 MNHNY, CDR2 SVGAGI (reference sequence). The trim removed 4 bases at V and 4 bases at J, leaving 9 bases unmatched. The CDR3 DNA reads as TGTGCCAGCAGTTCCCCGGACAGGATACCCTATGGCTACACCTTC. Translating it yields CASSSPDRIPYGYTF.

The chain employs TRBV4-1 and TRBJ2-7; D gene uncertain. This CDR3 spans 15 amino acids. Deletions cut 4 bases from V and 3 bases from J, with 16 bases between. Germline CDR1 MGHRA, CDR2 YSYEKL. The CDR3 DNA is TGCGCCAGCAGCCGTCTGTGGGAAGGCATCTACGAGCAGTACTTC. This sequence encodes CASSRLWEGIYEQYF.

This clone has only one observation. This chain joins TRBV7-6 and TRBJ2-1; maybe TRBD1 (6 bases). Trimming cost V 2 bases and J 7 bases, with 15 bases left between them. Per germline, CDR1 SGHVS and CDR2 FNYEAQ. This CDR3 has 15 amino acids. The CDR3 coding sequence is TGTGCCAGCAGCTTATACGGCCTAAGGGGGAATGAGCAGTTCTTC. This translates into CASSLYGLRGNEQFF.

The chain joins TRBV6-5 to TRBJ1-6, with D tentatively TRBD1 (5 bases). Trimming removed 7 bases from V and 11 bases from J, with 21 bases in between. The CDR3 is 15 amino acids. Germline assignment: CDR1 MNHEY and CDR2 SVGAGI. This chain's CDR3 is CASTDGWTMGTPLHF. The DNA for the CDR3 is TGTGCCAGCACCGACGGCTGGACAATGGGGACACCCCTCCACTTT.

The V and J genes are TRBV5-3 and TRBJ2-2; TRBD1 matches 8 bases. TRBV5-3 is classed as an ORF, of uncertain function. V shed 2 bases, J shed 9 bases, and the junction held 6 bases outside the gene matches. The CDR3 loop spans 14 amino acids. In nucleotides, the CDR3 is TGTGCCAGAAGCTTCGGACAGGGACCGTGGGAGCTGTTTTTT. Its translation: CARSFGQGPWELFF.

The chain joins TRBV7-9 to TRBJ1-2, with 8 positions matching TRBD1. CDR1 is SEHNR, CDR2 FQNEAQ, per germline (reference sequence). The CDR3 is 14 amino acids. V lost 1 base, J lost 6 bases, and 4 bases stayed unmatched. The CDR3 loop reads CASSLETTGDGYTF. For the CDR3, the DNA is TGTGCCAGCAGCTTAGAAACGACAGGGGATGGCTACACCTTC.

This clone was detected only a few times. The chain joins TRBV7-2 to TRBJ2-7; the D is unclear. The CDR3 totals 13 residues. Germline V gives CDR1 SGHTA, CDR2 FQGNSA. V dropped 1 base and J dropped 3 bases, with 7 bases sitting between them. The CDR3 region has the DNA TGTGCCAGCAGCTTAGTAGGTGACTACGAGCAGTACTTC. Translation gives CASSLVGDYEQYF.

This clone was recorded only once. The V gene is TRBV4-1, the J gene TRBJ2-1; D may be TRBD1 (5 bases). The CDR3 runs to 16 residues. Germline-derived CDR1 and CDR2 are MGHRA and YSYEKL. The V gene lost 1 base and the J gene lost 2 bases, with 12 bases spanning the gap. CDR3 loop: CASSQVGLQAYNEQFF. The CDR3 DNA sequence: TGCGCCAGCAGCCAAGTCGGGTTACAGGCCTACAATGAGCAGTTCTTC.

With respect to this clone: The junction shows a germline mismatch at one end, possibly a read error. The V call is TRBV6-5, the J call TRBJ1-2; D unclear. The CDR3 spans 10 residues. CDR1 MNHEY and CDR2 SVGAGI come from the germline V gene. The CDR3 DNA is TGTGCCAGTGGTGTAATGGGGTCTCTGTTC. It yields the protein CASGVMGSLF.

This clone was detected once. The CDR3 sequence: CASSHDSFEAFF. CDR3 sequence (DNA): TGCGCCAGCAGCCACGACAGTTTTGAAGCTTTCTTT. This rearrangement joins TRBV10-2 to TRBJ1-1, with D tentatively TRBD1 (5 bases). The CDR3 spans 12 residues. V dropped 6 bases and J dropped 7 bases, with 12 bases sitting between them. CDR1 and CDR2 (germline): WSHSY, SAAADI.

The gene calls are TRBV5-1 and TRBJ2-6, with a weak D call TRBD1 (7 bases). Germline loops: CDR1 SGHRS, CDR2 YFSETQ. V shed 4 bases and J shed 4 bases, with 12 bases lying between them. The CDR3 contains 15 residues. CDR3 coding DNA: TGCGCCAGCAGCGACAGGGAGGCCGGGGCCAACGTCCTGACTTTC. Translating gives CASSDREAGANVLTF.

The chain combines TRBV9 with TRBJ2-7; D remains unclear. Germline values: CDR1 SGDLS, CDR2 YYNGEE. V dropped 3 bases and J dropped 0 bases, with 16 bases sitting between them. CDR3 length: 16 residues. CDR3 amino acids: CASSAEQSPHSYEQYF. CDR3 nucleotide sequence: TGTGCCAGCAGCGCAGAGCAATCGCCGCACTCCTACGAGCAGTACTTC.

The rearrangement links TRBV7-9 to TRBJ2-1; TRBD2 agrees at 15 bases. This CDR3 comprises 17 residues. V trimming: 5 bases; J trimming: 7 bases; junction bases outside the gene matches: 9. CDR1 and CDR2 (germline): SEHNR, FQNEAQ (reference sequence). CDR3 sequence (DNA): TGTGCCAGCAGCCCATCCTTGGGACTAGCGGGAGGAAATGAGCAGTTCTTC. Translating it yields CASSPSLGLAGGNEQFF.

The chain links TRBV2 to TRBJ1-5, with D possibly matching TRBD1 (6 bases). V was shortened by 6 bases and J by 6 bases, with 12 bases between the two germline ends. There are 13 residues in the CDR3. The germline V gene has CDR1 SNHLY and CDR2 FYNNEI. The CDR3 DNA is TGTGCCAGCAGCCGTTCAGGGGTTCAGCCCCAGCATTTT. Its protein product is CASSRSGVQPQHF.

This chain uses TRBV6-5 with TRBJ2-7; D is ambiguous. CDR3 size: 13 residues. CDR1 is MNHEY, CDR2 SVGAGI, per germline. The V gene lost 1 base and the J gene lost 3 bases, with 7 bases spanning the gap. The CDR3 bases are TGTGCCAGCAGTTACTTCCAGGACTACGAGCAGTACTTC. This translates into CASSYFQDYEQYF.

V is TRBV27 and J is TRBJ2-5, with a weak D call TRBD2 (6 bases). This CDR3 is built from 13 residues. The germline V and J ends were trimmed by 5 bases and 3 bases, with 10 bases remaining between them. Germline lookup yields CDR1 MNHEY and CDR2 SMNVEV (reference sequence). The chain's CDR3 is CASSPSSEETQYF. The CDR3 nucleotides read TGTGCCAGCAGTCCTTCTAGCGAAGAGACCCAGTACTTC.

The CDR3 loop reads CASSPHWTGKTEQYF. DNA for the CDR3: TGTGCCAGCAGCCCGCATTGGACAGGGAAAACCGAGCAGTACTTC. The chain uses TRBV7-9 and TRBJ2-7; 8 bases are shared with TRBD1. The CDR3 spans 15 residues. The V gene's germline CDR1 is SEHNR and CDR2 FQNEAQ (reference sequence). Trimming at V came to 5 bases and at J to 6 bases, leaving 12 bases not matched to a gene.

The rearrangement links TRBV6-1 to TRBJ1-1; TRBD1 might be the D (5 bases). The CDR3 consists of 14 residues. Looked up from germline, CDR1 is MNHNS and CDR2 is SASEGT. V lost 3 bases, J lost 5 bases, and 13 bases lay in between. This CDR3 reads CASSDRGGATEAFF. The CDR3, as DNA: TGTGCCAGCAGTGATCGTGGAGGGGCAACTGAAGCTTTCTTT.

This clone came up a few times. The CDR3 reads CASSPSHTQYF. For the CDR3, the DNA is TGTGCCAGCAGCCCTAGTCATACGCAGTATTTT. V and J are TRBV13 and TRBJ2-3; D is unclear. The length of the CDR3 is 11 residues. The germline V and J ends were trimmed by 5 bases and 7 bases, with 7 bases remaining between them. The germline CDR1 and CDR2 sequences are PRHDT and FYEKMQ (reference sequence). Using reference TRBV13 and TRBJ2-3 for the parts outside the CDR3, the full variable domain is AAGVIQSPRHLIKEKRETATLKCYPIPRHDTVYWYQQGPGQDPQFLISFYEKMQSDKGSIPDRFSAQQFSDYHSELNMSSLELGDSALYFCASSPSHTQYFGPGTRLTVL.

CDR3 in DNA: TGTGCCAGCAGTTTAGGGGGAACCCATTACGAGCAGTACTTC. It encodes CASSLGGTHYEQYF. This chain uses TRBV28 with TRBJ2-7; TRBD1 or TRBD2 may be the D gene (5 bases each). Between the trimmed V and J ends, which lost 2 bases and 4 bases, there was a span of 12 bases. Germline CDR1 is MDHEN and CDR2 is SYDVKM. The CDR3 has 14 amino acids.

Worth noting for this clone: Other DNA sequences in the same sample also yield this CDR3. The chain joins TRBV7-9 to TRBJ2-7; D might be TRBD2 (5 bases). The CDR3 consists of 13 residues. Germline loops: CDR1 SEHNR, CDR2 FQNEAQ (reference sequence). The V end lost 3 bases, the J end lost 5 bases, and 11 bases lay between the germline ends. For the CDR3, the DNA is TGTGCCAGCAGCTTCGGGGAAAGCCACGAGCAGTACTTC. This translates into CASSFGESHEQYF.

This chain links TRBV7-9 with TRBJ2-3; D is undetermined. CDR1 and CDR2 from the germline V gene are SEHNR and FQNEAQ (reference sequence). The CDR3 covers 11 residues. V shed 2 bases and J shed 5 bases, with 2 bases lying between them. CDR3 nucleotides: TGTGCCAGCAGCTTACTAGATACGCAGTATTTT. This sequence encodes CASSLLDTQYF.

The V gene is TRBV5-6, the J gene TRBJ2-3; D gene ambiguous. Germline assignment: CDR1 SGHDT and CDR2 YYEEEE. This CDR3 has 12 residues. V was shortened by 5 bases and J by 4 bases, with 8 bases between the two germline ends. The chain's CDR3 is CASRAGADTQYF. The CDR3 coding sequence is TGTGCCAGCAGAGCTGGCGCAGATACGCAGTATTTT.

The CDR3 is CASSKSQGSYEQYF. As DNA, the CDR3 is TGCGCCAGCAGCAAGTCACAGGGGTCCTACGAGCAGTACTTC. V is TRBV4-1 and J is TRBJ2-7, with 7 bases aligning to TRBD1. This CDR3 comprises 14 residues. The germline CDR1 and CDR2 sequences are MGHRA and YSYEKL. The J segment lost 1 base and the V segment lost 5 bases, leaving 5 bases of the junction unmatched.

The chain employs TRBV4-2 and TRBJ1-6; D unclear. This CDR3 is 18 amino acids long. Germline CDR1 is LGHNA and CDR2 is YNFKEQ. V gave up 2 bases and J gave up 0 bases, with 14 bases separating them. The CDR3 region is CASSQPSDMSSYNSPLHF. The CDR3 nucleotides read TGTGCCAGCAGCCAACCGAGCGACATGAGCTCCTATAATTCACCCCTCCACTTT.

This clone has a single count. The rearrangement links TRBV7-9 to TRBJ1-4, with a tentative D call TRBD1 (6 bases). The CDR3 sequence is 16 residues long. Trimming pared 5 bases from V and 0 bases from J, leaving 13 bases between. Germline-derived CDR1 and CDR2 are SEHNR and FQNEAQ (reference sequence). The CDR3 nucleotides read TGTGCCAGCAGCAAATACAGGGCTGCAACTAATGAAAAACTGTTTTTT. As protein: CASSKYRAATNEKLFF.